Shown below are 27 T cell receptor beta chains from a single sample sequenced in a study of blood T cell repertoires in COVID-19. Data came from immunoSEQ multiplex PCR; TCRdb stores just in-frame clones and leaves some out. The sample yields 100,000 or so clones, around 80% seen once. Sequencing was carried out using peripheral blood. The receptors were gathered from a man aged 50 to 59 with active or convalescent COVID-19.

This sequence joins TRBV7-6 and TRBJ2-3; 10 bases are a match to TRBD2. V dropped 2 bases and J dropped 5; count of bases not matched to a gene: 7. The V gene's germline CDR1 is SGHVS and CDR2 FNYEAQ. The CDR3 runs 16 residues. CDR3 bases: TGTGCCAGCAGCTTACTTGGGACTAGCGTGGTAGATACGCAGTATTTT. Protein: CASSLLGTSVVDTQYF.

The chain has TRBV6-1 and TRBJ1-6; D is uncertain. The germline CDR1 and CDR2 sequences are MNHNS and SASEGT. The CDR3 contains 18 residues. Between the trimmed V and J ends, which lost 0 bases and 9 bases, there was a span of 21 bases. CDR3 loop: CASSEAWRSQVRLSPLHF. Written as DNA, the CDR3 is TGTGCCAGCAGTGAAGCGTGGAGATCCCAAGTGAGGCTTTCACCCCTCCACTTT.

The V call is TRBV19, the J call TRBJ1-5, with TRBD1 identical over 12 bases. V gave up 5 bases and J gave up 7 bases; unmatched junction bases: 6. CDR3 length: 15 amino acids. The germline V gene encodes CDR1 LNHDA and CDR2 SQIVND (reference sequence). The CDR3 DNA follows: TGTGCCAGTAGTGGGACAGGGGGCCCAGGACAGCCCCAGCATTTT. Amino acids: CASSGTGGPGQPQHF.

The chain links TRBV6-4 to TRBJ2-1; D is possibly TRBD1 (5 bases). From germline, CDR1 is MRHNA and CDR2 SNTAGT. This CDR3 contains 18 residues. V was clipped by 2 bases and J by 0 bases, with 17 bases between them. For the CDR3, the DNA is TGTGCCAGCAGTGACCTCGTTATAGGGGTCTTCTCCTACAATGAGCAGTTCTTC. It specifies CASSDLVIGVFSYNEQFF.

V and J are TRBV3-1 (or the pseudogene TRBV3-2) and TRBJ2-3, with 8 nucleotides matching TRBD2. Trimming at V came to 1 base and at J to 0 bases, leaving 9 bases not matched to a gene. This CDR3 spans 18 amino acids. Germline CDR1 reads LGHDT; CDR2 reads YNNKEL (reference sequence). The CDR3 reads CASSQAVAGSTSTDTQYF. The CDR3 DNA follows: TGTGCCAGCAGCCAAGCCGTAGCGGGGAGTACTAGCACAGATACGCAGTATTTT.

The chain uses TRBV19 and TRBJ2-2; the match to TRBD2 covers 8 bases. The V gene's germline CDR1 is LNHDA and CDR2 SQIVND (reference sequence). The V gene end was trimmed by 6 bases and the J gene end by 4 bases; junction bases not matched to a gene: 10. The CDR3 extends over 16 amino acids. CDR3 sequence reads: CASRGGAGAGTGELFF. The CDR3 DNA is TGTGCCAGTAGGGGTGGAGCGGGGGCCGGCACCGGGGAGCTGTTTTTT.

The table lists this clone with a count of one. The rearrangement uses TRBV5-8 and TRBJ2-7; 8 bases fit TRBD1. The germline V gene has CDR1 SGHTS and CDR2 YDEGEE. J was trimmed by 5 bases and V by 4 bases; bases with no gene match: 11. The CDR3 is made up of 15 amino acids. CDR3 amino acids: CASSERRTGRHEQYV. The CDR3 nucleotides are TGTGCCAGCAGCGAACGACGGACAGGGCGACACGAGCAGTACGTC.

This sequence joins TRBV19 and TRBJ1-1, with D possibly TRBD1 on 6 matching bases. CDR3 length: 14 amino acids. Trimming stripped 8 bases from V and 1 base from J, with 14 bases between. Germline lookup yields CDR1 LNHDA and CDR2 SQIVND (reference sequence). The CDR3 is CASLGAGENTEAFF. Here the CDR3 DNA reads TGTGCCAGTCTGGGGGCAGGCGAGAACACTGAAGCTTTCTTT.

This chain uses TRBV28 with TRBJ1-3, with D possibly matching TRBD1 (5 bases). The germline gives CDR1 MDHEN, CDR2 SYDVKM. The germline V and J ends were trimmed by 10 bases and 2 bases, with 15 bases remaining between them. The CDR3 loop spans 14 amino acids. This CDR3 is CATGGGGTGNTIYF. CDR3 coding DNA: TGTGCCACCGGGGGAGGAGGAACTGGAAACACCATATATTTT.

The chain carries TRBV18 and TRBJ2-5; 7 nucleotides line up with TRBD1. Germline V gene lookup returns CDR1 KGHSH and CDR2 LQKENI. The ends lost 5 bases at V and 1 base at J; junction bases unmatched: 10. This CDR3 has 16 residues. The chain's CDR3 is CASSSLTGLGQETQYF. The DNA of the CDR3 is TGTGCCAGCTCATCCCTGACAGGGTTAGGCCAAGAGACCCAGTACTTC.

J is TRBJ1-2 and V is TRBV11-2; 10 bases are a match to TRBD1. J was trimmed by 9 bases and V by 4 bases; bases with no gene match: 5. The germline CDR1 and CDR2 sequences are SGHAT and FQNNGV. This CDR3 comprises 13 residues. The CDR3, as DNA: TGTGCCAGCAGCTCGGGACAGGGGTTGAGCTACACCTTC. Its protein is CASSSGQGLSYTF.

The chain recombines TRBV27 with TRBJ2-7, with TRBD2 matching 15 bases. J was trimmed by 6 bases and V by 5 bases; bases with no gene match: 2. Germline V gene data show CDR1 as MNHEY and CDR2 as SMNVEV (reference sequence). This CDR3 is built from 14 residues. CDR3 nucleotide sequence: TGTGCCAGCAGTGGACTAGCGGGGGGGGTCGAGCAGTACTTC. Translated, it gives CASSGLAGGVEQYF.

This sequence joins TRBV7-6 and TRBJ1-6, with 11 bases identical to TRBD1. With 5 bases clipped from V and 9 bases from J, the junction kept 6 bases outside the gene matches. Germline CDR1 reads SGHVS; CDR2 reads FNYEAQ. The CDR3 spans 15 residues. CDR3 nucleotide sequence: TGTGCCAGCAGCCTGGGACAGGGGGAAGGTTCACCCCTCCACTTT. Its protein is CASSLGQGEGSPLHF.

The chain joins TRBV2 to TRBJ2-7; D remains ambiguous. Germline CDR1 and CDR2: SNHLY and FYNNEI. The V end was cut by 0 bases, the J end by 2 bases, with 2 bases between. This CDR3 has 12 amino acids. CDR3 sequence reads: CASSEATYEQYV. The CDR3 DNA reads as TGTGCCAGCAGTGAAGCCACCTACGAGCAGTACGTC.

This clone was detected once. The CDR3 nucleotides are TGTGCCAGCAGGCCTGCTTGGAGCAAAAACATTCAGTACTTC. Protein sequence: CASRPAWSKNIQYF. The chain recombines TRBV28 with TRBJ2-4; D is ambiguous. V lost 6 bases and J 3 bases, leaving 12 bases between the germline ends. Germline V lookup: CDR1 MDHEN, CDR2 SYDVKM. The CDR3 covers 14 residues.

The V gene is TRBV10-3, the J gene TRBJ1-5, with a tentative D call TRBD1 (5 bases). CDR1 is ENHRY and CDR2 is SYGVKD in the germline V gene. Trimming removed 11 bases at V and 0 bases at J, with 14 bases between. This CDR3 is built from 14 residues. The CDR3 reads CASSTGDSNQPQHF. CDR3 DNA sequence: TGTGCCTCATCTACGGGGGATAGCAATCAGCCCCAGCATTTT.

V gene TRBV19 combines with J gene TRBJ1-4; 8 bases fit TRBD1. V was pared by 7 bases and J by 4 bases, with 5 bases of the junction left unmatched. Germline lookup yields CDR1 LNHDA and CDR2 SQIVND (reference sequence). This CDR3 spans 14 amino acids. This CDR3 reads CASKPTGVNEKLFF. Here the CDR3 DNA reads TGTGCCAGTAAGCCGACAGGGGTTAATGAAAAACTGTTTTTT.

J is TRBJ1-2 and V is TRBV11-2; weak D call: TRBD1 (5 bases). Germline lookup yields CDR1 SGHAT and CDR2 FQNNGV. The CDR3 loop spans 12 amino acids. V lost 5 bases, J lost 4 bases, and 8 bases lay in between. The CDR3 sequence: CASSPDSYGYTF. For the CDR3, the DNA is TGTGCCAGCAGCCCCGACAGCTATGGCTACACCTTC.

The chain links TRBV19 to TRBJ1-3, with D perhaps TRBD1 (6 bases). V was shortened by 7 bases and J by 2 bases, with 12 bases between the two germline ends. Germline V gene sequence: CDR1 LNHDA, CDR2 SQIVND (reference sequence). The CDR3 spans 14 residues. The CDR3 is CASNRRGPGNTIYF. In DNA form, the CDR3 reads TGTGCCAGTAATCGGCGGGGGCCTGGAAACACCATATATTTT.

The CDR3 loop reads CASSLGLNYEQYF. As DNA, the CDR3 is TGTGCCAGCAGCCTCGGACTGAACTACGAGCAGTACTTC. The chain couples TRBV3-1 (or the pseudogene TRBV3-2) to TRBJ2-7, with D perhaps matching TRBD2 (5 bases). CDR1 and CDR2 (germline): LGHDT, YNNKEL (reference sequence). This CDR3 has 13 residues. V was trimmed by 4 bases and J by 3 bases, leaving 10 bases between them.

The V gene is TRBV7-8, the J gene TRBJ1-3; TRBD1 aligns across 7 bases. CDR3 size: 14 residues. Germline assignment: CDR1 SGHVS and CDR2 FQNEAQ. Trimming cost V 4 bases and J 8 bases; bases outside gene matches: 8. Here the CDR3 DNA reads TGTGCCAGCAGCTCGGGACAGTACCGACACACCATATATTTT. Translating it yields CASSSGQYRHTIYF.

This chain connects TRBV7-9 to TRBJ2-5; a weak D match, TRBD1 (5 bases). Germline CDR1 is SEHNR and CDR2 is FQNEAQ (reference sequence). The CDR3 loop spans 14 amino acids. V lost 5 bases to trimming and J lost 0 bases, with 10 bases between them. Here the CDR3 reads CASSQGRDQETQYF. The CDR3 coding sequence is TGTGCCAGCAGCCAAGGCAGGGACCAAGAGACCCAGTACTTC.

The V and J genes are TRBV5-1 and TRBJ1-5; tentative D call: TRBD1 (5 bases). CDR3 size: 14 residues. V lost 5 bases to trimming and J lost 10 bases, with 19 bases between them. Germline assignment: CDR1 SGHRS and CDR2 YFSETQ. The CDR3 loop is CASSQGQGSSPQHF. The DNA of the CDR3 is TGCGCCAGCAGTCAAGGGCAGGGTAGCAGCCCCCAGCATTTT.

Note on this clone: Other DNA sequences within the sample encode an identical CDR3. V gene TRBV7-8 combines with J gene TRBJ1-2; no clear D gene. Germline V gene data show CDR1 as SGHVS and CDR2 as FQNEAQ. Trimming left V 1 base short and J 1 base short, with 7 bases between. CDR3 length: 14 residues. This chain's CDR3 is CASSLVSSNYGYTF. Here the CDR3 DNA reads TGTGCCAGCAGCTTAGTGTCCAGTAACTATGGCTACACCTTC.

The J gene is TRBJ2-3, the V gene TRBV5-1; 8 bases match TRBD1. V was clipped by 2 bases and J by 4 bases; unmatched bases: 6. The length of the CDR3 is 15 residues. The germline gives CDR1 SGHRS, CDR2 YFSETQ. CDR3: CASSFVTGEADTQYF. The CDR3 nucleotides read TGCGCCAGCAGCTTCGTGACAGGGGAGGCAGATACGCAGTATTTT.

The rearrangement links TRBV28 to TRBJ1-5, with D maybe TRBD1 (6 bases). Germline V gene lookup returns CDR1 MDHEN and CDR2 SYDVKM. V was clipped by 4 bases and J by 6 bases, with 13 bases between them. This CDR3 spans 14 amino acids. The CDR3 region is CASSSQGAAQPQHF. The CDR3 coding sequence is TGTGCCAGCAGTTCACAGGGTGCGGCTCAGCCCCAGCATTTT.

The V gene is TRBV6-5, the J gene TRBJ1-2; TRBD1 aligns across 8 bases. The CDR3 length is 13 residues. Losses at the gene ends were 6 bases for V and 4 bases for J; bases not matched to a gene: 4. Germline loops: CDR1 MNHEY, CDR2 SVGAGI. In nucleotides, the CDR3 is TGTGCCAGCAGGTACGGGACAGGCTATGGCTACACCTTC. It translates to CASRYGTGYGYTF.